The 30 T cell receptor beta chains below all came from one sample that was sequenced in a study of T cells after yellow fever vaccination. TCRdb fed the 5' RACE reads into MiXCR, producing one record per CDR3 protein. The data hold fewer than 350,000 distinct CDR3 sequences, with 8% to 10% observed a single time. Specimen: PBMCs, collected on the day of the first yellow fever vaccination. All receptors come from a young man who received the YFV17D yellow fever vaccine.

Comment on this clonotype: A much bigger clone sits one base away, suggesting this may be a read error. The chain carries TRBV6-5 and TRBJ1-3; D is unclear. The CDR3 contains 18 residues. Germline loops: CDR1 MNHEY, CDR2 SVGAGI. V dropped 4 bases and J dropped 0 bases, with 19 bases sitting between them. Written as DNA, the CDR3 is TGTGCCAGCAGTTCTCACCTTCCGGCAGGCTTCTCTGGAAACACCATATATTTT. Amino acid sequence: CASSSHLPAGFSGNTIYF.

The CDR3 DNA follows: TGTGCCATCAGTGACACTAGCGAGAACACCGGGGAGCTGTTTTTT. Protein: CAISDTSENTGELFF. This chain uses TRBV10-3 with TRBJ2-2; 7 positions match TRBD2. This CDR3 region has 15 residues. V shed 3 bases and J 1 base; nucleotides not matched to a gene: 2. From germline, CDR1 is ENHRY and CDR2 SYGVKD.

The rearrangement joins TRBV6-5 to TRBJ2-3; D not certain. In germline, CDR1 is MNHEY, CDR2 SVGAGI. V dropped 2 bases and J dropped 0 bases, with 15 bases sitting between them. This CDR3 is built from 17 residues. CDR3 loop: CASSYPPGLGSTDTQYF. In DNA, the CDR3 is TGTGCCAGCAGTTACCCCCCAGGTCTAGGTAGCACAGATACGCAGTATTTT.

This clonotype was observed a handful of times. The V gene is TRBV20-1, the J gene TRBJ1-2; D is uncertain. Germline lookup yields CDR1 DFQATT and CDR2 SNEGSKA (reference sequence). V was shortened by 0 bases and J by 4 bases, with 6 bases between the two germline ends. This CDR3 contains 12 residues. Written as DNA, the CDR3 is TGCAGTGCTAGAGATAACAGCTATGGCTACACCTTC. Amino acid sequence: CSARDNSYGYTF.

This clonotype has just a few counts. The CDR3 DNA is TGCGCCAGCAGCCAAGCAACGGGACCCCTCAATGAGCAGTTCTTC. It codes for CASSQATGPLNEQFF. The chain joins TRBV4-1 to TRBJ2-1, with D possibly called TRBD1 or TRBD2 (5 bases each). The germline gives CDR1 MGHRA, CDR2 YSYEKL. The CDR3 runs to 15 residues. The ends were cut back, 1 base at V and 6 bases at J, with 13 bases in the middle.

In this sample, this clonotype turned up a few times. This chain uses TRBV10-2 with TRBJ2-3, with D possibly TRBD1 on 6 matching bases. The V gene lost 2 bases and the J gene lost 6 bases, with 6 bases spanning the gap. Germline CDR1 reads WSHSY; CDR2 reads SAAADI. The CDR3 has 12 residues. The CDR3 loop reads CASSEQGDTQYF. For the CDR3, the DNA is TGCGCCAGCAGTGAGCAGGGGGATACGCAGTATTTT.

This clonotype was picked up a small number of times. This chain links TRBV5-1 with TRBJ2-3; unclear D gene. Trimming left V 3 bases short and J 2 bases short, with 10 bases between. CDR3 length equals 14 residues. CDR1 is SGHRS and CDR2 is YFSETQ in the germline V gene. The CDR3 nucleotides are TGCGCCAGCAGCTGGGCCGTCCCCACAGATACGCAGTATTTT. Its protein product is CASSWAVPTDTQYF.

The J gene is TRBJ2-7, the V gene TRBV6-1; weak D call: TRBD1 (6 bases). This CDR3 has 13 amino acids. Germline V lookup: CDR1 MNHNS, CDR2 SASEGT. V was trimmed by 5 bases and J by 2 bases, leaving 10 bases between them. The CDR3 coding sequence is TGTGCCAGCAGTCGGACAGAGACCTACGAGCAGTACTTC. Its protein product is CASSRTETYEQYF.

Ten or more counts support this clonotype. V and J are TRBV7-3 and TRBJ1-1; D call uncertain. CDR3 length equals 13 residues. V gave up 2 bases and J gave up 1 base, with 5 bases separating them. Germline CDR1 SGHTA, CDR2 FQGTGA. The DNA for the CDR3 is TGTGCCAGCAGCTTACAACCGAACACTGAAGCTTTCTTT. Translated: CASSLQPNTEAFF.

Regarding this clonotype: The junction does not match germline at one end; this may be a read error. The rearrangement links TRBV12-3 or TRBV12-4 to TRBJ1-6, with D tentatively TRBD1 (5 bases). The CDR3 sequence is 12 residues long. CDR3: CASSPRGKPSDF. The CDR3, as DNA: TGTGCCAGCAGCCCTAGGGGCAAACCCTCCGACTTT.

V is TRBV19 and J is TRBJ1-1; a possible D gene is TRBD1 (6 bases). Germline loops: CDR1 LNHDA, CDR2 SQIVND (reference sequence). Trimming removed 6 bases at V and 8 bases at J, with 13 bases between. The CDR3 runs 12 residues. CDR3 nucleotide sequence: TGTGCCAGTAGACCCAACAGGGCCGAAGCTTTCTTT. This translates into CASRPNRAEAFF.

This chain connects TRBV7-6 to TRBJ2-2; 12 bases are shared with TRBD2. Germline assignment: CDR1 SGHVS and CDR2 FNYEAQ. There are 17 residues in the CDR3. With V trimmed by 6 bases and J by 1 base, 6 bases remained unmatched. The CDR3 protein is CASRRLAGALNTGELFF. The DNA for the CDR3 is TGTGCCAGCAGACGACTAGCGGGGGCCCTGAACACCGGGGAGCTGTTTTTT.

This clonotype was seen more than once but under ten times. The chain uses TRBV12-3 or TRBV12-4 and TRBJ2-1; the D is unclear. V gave up 6 bases and J gave up 9 bases, with 9 bases separating them. The CDR3 runs 11 residues. CDR3: CASSPWGEQFF. CDR3 in DNA: TGTGCCAGCAGCCCCTGGGGTGAGCAGTTCTTC.

This clonotype has just a few counts. This chain connects TRBV12-3 or TRBV12-4 to TRBJ1-1, with D possibly being TRBD1 (6 bases). V dropped 5 bases and J dropped 8 bases, with 12 bases sitting between them. CDR3 length equals 12 residues. The CDR3 bases are TGTGCCAGCAGTCCGACAGGACTAGAAGCTTTCTTT. It specifies CASSPTGLEAFF.

V and J are TRBV10-3 and TRBJ2-7; the match to TRBD1 covers 9 bases. Per germline, CDR1 ENHRY and CDR2 SYGVKD. With V trimmed by 3 bases and J by 2 bases, 5 bases remained unmatched. The CDR3 contains 15 residues. The CDR3 nucleotides are TGTGCCATCAGTGACCCGGGACAGGGCGCCTACGAGCAGTACTTC. Translation gives CAISDPGQGAYEQYF.

This chain links TRBV20-1 with TRBJ1-3; D gene uncertain. CDR1 is DFQATT, CDR2 SNEGSKA, per germline (reference sequence). The V and J ends lost 8 bases and 3 bases respectively, with 8 bases between them. The CDR3 contains 11 residues. In nucleotides, the CDR3 is TGCAGTACCCTCGATGGAAACACCATATATTTT. This translates into CSTLDGNTIYF.

V and J are TRBV7-2 and TRBJ2-3; D possibly corresponds to TRBD2 (5 bases). The length of the CDR3 is 12 residues. Trimming removed 5 bases from V and 6 bases from J, with 9 bases in between. Germline V gene data show CDR1 as SGHTA and CDR2 as FQGNSA. The CDR3 DNA sequence: TGTGCCAGCAGCCCTAGCTTGGATACGCAGTATTTT. Its translation is CASSPSLDTQYF.

In this sample, this clonotype turned up a few times. The CDR3 region is CASSQDGNQETQYF. CDR3 in DNA: TGCGCCAGCAGCCAAGACGGGAATCAAGAGACCCAGTACTTC. The J gene is TRBJ2-5, the V gene TRBV4-3; D possibly corresponds to TRBD2 (5 bases). Trimming removed 0 bases from V and 2 bases from J, with 7 bases in between. Germline-derived CDR1 and CDR2 are LGHNA and YSLEER. This CDR3 has 14 residues.

A few counts support this clonotype. The rearrangement uses TRBV7-9 and TRBJ2-7, with D perhaps TRBD1 (6 bases). Per the germline V gene, CDR1 is SEHNR and CDR2 is FQNEAQ (reference sequence). The V gene lost 3 bases and the J gene lost 3 bases, with 12 bases spanning the gap. The CDR3 sequence is 14 residues long. CDR3 nucleotide sequence: TGTGCCAGCAGCTTCCTGGAACAGGGCTACGAGCAGTACTTC. This sequence encodes CASSFLEQGYEQYF.

Only a few counts were recorded for this clonotype. This sequence joins TRBV6-1 and TRBJ1-6; 10 bases line up with TRBD1. V lost 6 bases, J lost 9 bases, and 8 bases stayed unmatched. This CDR3 contains 15 residues. Germline CDR1 reads MNHNS; CDR2 reads SASEGT. The CDR3 spells CASSPVRDRGSPLHF. The CDR3 nucleotides read TGTGCCAGCAGCCCGGTTCGGGACAGGGGTTCACCCCTCCACTTT.

The V call is TRBV10-3, the J call TRBJ2-7, with 12 bases lining up with TRBD2. The V segment lost 3 bases and the J segment 4 bases; nucleotides outside the gene matches: 1. The CDR3 length is 14 residues. CDR1 is ENHRY and CDR2 is SYGVKD in the germline V gene. CDR3 in DNA: TGTGCCATCAGTGAAGGGACTAGCGGGTACGAGCAGTACTTC. Translated, it gives CAISEGTSGYEQYF.

The gene calls are TRBV7-6 and TRBJ2-3; 13 bases are a match to TRBD2. The J segment lost 1 base and the V segment lost 2 bases, leaving 6 bases of the junction unmatched. This CDR3 is built from 18 residues. CDR1 is SGHVS and CDR2 is FNYEAQ in the germline V gene. In nucleotides, the CDR3 is TGTGCCAGCAGCTTAACTAGCGGGGGGGCCTACGGCACAGATACGCAGTATTTT. Amino acids: CASSLTSGGAYGTDTQYF.

The chain couples TRBV4-3 to TRBJ1-2, with D perhaps TRBD1 (6 bases). The CDR3 covers 14 residues. Germline CDR1 LGHNA, CDR2 YSLEER. Trimming shortened V by 0 bases and J by 6 bases, and 11 bases separated the two germline ends. CDR3 sequence reads: CASSQDRGSDGYTF. For the CDR3, the DNA is TGCGCCAGCAGCCAAGACAGGGGCTCAGATGGCTACACCTTC.

This clonotype was counted ten times or more. The rearrangement links TRBV19 to TRBJ2-1; no clear D gene. The CDR3 sequence is 15 residues long. CDR1 and CDR2 from the germline V gene are LNHDA and SQIVND (reference sequence). Between the trimmed V and J ends, which lost 3 bases and 12 bases, there was a span of 21 bases. CDR3 protein: CASSMGKAPRVGQFF. The CDR3 DNA sequence: TGTGCCAGTAGTATGGGGAAGGCCCCAAGGGTAGGGCAGTTCTTC. The full variable domain, with the rest looked up from reference TRBV19 and TRBJ2-1, is DGGITQSPKYLFRKEGQNVTLSCEQNLNHDAMYWYRQDPGQGLRLIYYSQIVNDFQKGDIAEGYSVSREKKESFPLTVTSAQKNPTAFYLCASSMGKAPRVGQFFGPGTRLTVL.

The sample holds a few counts of this clonotype. V and J are TRBV11-2 and TRBJ2-5, with a tentative D call TRBD2 (5 bases). Trimming shortened V by 8 bases and J by 5 bases, and 21 bases separated the two germline ends. CDR1 and CDR2 (germline): SGHAT, FQNNGV. The CDR3 is made up of 15 amino acids. The CDR3 DNA reads as TGTGCCAGCGGGAGAGGTGGGCCGGGCCGGGAGACCCAGTACTTC. It specifies CASGRGGPGRETQYF.

The chain links TRBV4-2 to TRBJ2-1; TRBD1 matches at 9 bases. Germline CDR1 reads LGHNA; CDR2 reads YNFKEQ. Trimming removed 4 bases from V and 9 bases from J; junction bases left unmatched: 7. The CDR3 extends over 14 amino acids. CDR3 coding DNA: TGTGCCAGCAGCCGAGGGACAGGGCCTCCTGAGCAGTTCTTC. It encodes CASSRGTGPPEQFF.

This clonotype has only a few counts. V usage is TRBV7-2 and J usage is TRBJ1-5; D is uncertain. This CDR3 has 15 amino acids. CDR1 and CDR2 from the germline V gene are SGHTA and FQGNSA. V gave up 3 bases and J gave up 2 bases, with 11 bases separating them. The CDR3 spells CASSFQRAGNQPQHF. CDR3 nucleotide sequence: TGTGCCAGCAGCTTTCAGCGTGCAGGCAATCAGCCCCAGCATTTT.

This clonotype was seen more than once but under ten times. The genes are TRBV19 and TRBJ1-3; D gene uncertain. The CDR3 length is 15 residues. Germline CDR1 reads LNHDA; CDR2 reads SQIVND (reference sequence). Deletions cut 4 bases from V and 0 bases from J, with 10 bases between. The CDR3 DNA reads as TGTGCCAGTAGTACCTGGCACGGCTCTGGAAACACCATATATTTT. This gives the protein CASSTWHGSGNTIYF.

The J gene is TRBJ2-5, the V gene TRBV29-1; TRBD2 aligns across 7 bases. The germline gives CDR1 SQVTM, CDR2 ANQGSEA. The CDR3 is 12 residues long. The junction had 6 bases not matched to a gene; V was cut back by 6 bases and J by 5 bases. The chain's CDR3 is CSVQTSRETQYF. The CDR3, as DNA: TGCAGCGTGCAGACTAGCCGCGAGACCCAGTACTTC. The variable domain in full, completed from reference TRBV29-1 and TRBJ2-5, reads SAVISQKPSRDICQRGTSLTIQCQVDSQVTMMFWYRQQPGQSLTLIATANQGSEATYESGFVIDKFPISRPNLTFSTLTVSNMSPEDSSIYLCSVQTSRETQYFGPGTRLLVL.

This chain joins TRBV7-9 and TRBJ2-7; TRBD1 matches 7 bases. CDR3 size: 17 residues. CDR1 and CDR2 from the germline V gene are SEHNR and FQNEAQ (reference sequence). Trimming at V came to 3 bases and at J to 5 bases, leaving 16 bases not matched to a gene. As DNA, the CDR3 is TGTGCCAGCAGCTTGGACCGACAGGGAATTTGGTGGGACGAGCAGTACTTC. The encoded protein is CASSLDRQGIWWDEQYF.